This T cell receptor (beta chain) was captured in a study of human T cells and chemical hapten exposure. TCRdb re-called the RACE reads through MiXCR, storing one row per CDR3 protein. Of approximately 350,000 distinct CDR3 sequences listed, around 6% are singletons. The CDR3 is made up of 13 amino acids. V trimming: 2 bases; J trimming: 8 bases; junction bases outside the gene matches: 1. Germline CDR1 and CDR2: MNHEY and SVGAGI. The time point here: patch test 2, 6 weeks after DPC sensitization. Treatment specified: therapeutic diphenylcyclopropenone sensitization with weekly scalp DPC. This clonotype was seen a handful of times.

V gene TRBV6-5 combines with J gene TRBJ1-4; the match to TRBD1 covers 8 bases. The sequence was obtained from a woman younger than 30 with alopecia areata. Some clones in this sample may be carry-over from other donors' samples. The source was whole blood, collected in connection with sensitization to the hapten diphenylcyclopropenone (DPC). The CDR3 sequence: CASSYRDREKLFF. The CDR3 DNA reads TGTGCCAGCAGTTACAGGGACAGGGAAAAACTGTTTTTT.